Following are 3 T cell receptor beta chains from one sample sequenced in a study of blood T cell repertoires in COVID-19. Sequenced by immunoSEQ multiplex PCR; TCRdb stores in-frame clones only, minus some. Of roughly 290,000 clones detected, around 82% appear once; the ten largest clones hold 0.85% to 1%. Sequencing used peripheral blood. The receptors come from a human donor with COVID-19, enrolled during active disease. The donor label of this sample is uncertain.

The V gene is TRBV24-1, the J gene TRBJ2-2, with D perhaps TRBD2 (5 bases). V lost 0 bases to trimming and J lost 1 base, with 20 bases between them. The CDR3 has 20 residues. Germline V gene sequence: CDR1 KGHDR, CDR2 SFDVKD. In DNA, the CDR3 is TGTGCCACCAGTGATTTGGTGGTGGGTGGTGGCGGGCTGAACACCGGGGAGCTGTTTTTT. Translation gives CATSDLVVGGGGLNTGELFF.

This chain joins TRBV21-1 and TRBJ2-7; TRBD1, as called in the table, went unchecked against the DNA. TRBV21-1 is tagged as a pseudogene. This CDR3 has 16 amino acids. The CDR3 spells CASSAYSGTGGNEQYF. For the CDR3, the DNA is TGTGCCAGCAGCGCATATTCCGGGACAGGGGGCAACGAGCAGTACTTC.

This rearrangement joins TRBV30 to TRBJ1-6; TRBD1 is a possible D gene (6 bases). The CDR3 sequence is 13 residues long. Germline CDR1 is GTSNPN and CDR2 is SVGIG (reference sequence). The germline V and J ends were trimmed by 8 bases and 5 bases, with 13 bases remaining between them. CDR3 region: CAVGTSNNSPLHF. DNA for the CDR3: TGTGCCGTCGGGACATCCAATAATTCACCCCTCCACTTT.